The 29 T cell receptor beta chains below come from one sample, sequenced in a study of shared clonotypes between healthy human individuals. Some clones are missing from TCRdb's copy, which holds only in-frame ones; the method was immunoSEQ multiplex PCR. Seen here are about half a million clones, less than 85% observed once, and the top ten hold 10% to 15%. Source material: PBMCs. Receptors originate from a woman in her thirties or forties in good health. Some clones in this sample may be carry-over from other donors' samples.

V and J are TRBV7-6 and TRBJ1-4; D is ambiguous. CDR3 size: 14 residues. The V and J ends lost 1 base and 4 bases respectively, with 7 bases between them. CDR1 is SGHVS and CDR2 is FNYEAQ in the germline V gene. CDR3: CASSLVPGNEKLFF. CDR3 sequence (DNA): TGTGCCAGCAGCTTAGTTCCGGGTAATGAAAAACTGTTTTTT.

This clone was detected many times. The chain has TRBV2 and TRBJ1-5; tentative D call: TRBD1 (6 bases). The CDR3 runs 14 residues. Trimming shortened V by 6 bases and J by 0 bases, and 9 bases separated the two germline ends. The germline V gene has CDR1 SNHLY and CDR2 FYNNEI. The chain's CDR3 is CASRDSYSNQPQHF. The CDR3 DNA follows: TGTGCCAGCAGGGACAGCTATAGCAATCAGCCCCAGCATTTT.

The genes are TRBV27 and TRBJ2-1; TRBD2 matches 8 bases. Germline CDR1 and CDR2: MNHEY and SMNVEV (reference sequence). The CDR3 totals 18 residues. V lost 5 bases, J lost 4 bases, and 16 bases stayed unmatched. This chain's CDR3 is CASSHRFTSGSFYNEQFF. CDR3 nucleotides: TGTGCCAGCAGTCATCGGTTTACTAGCGGAAGTTTTTACAATGAGCAGTTCTTC.

V and J are TRBV19 and TRBJ2-7; 10 positions agree with TRBD2. This CDR3 has 14 amino acids. CDR1 is LNHDA, CDR2 SQIVND, per germline (reference sequence). The ends lost 5 bases at V and 6 bases at J; junction bases unmatched: 7. CDR3 bases: TGTGCCAGTAGTCCTAGCGGGAGATATAGCGAGCAGTACTTC. Its translation: CASSPSGRYSEQYF.

This clone occurred a few times. This chain joins TRBV7-8 and TRBJ2-7, with unresolved D. Germline CDR1 reads SGHVS; CDR2 reads FQNEAQ. V was pared by 6 bases and J by 7 bases, with 16 bases between. The CDR3 extends over 13 amino acids. The CDR3 sequence: CASSPPLSREQYF. In DNA form, the CDR3 reads TGTGCCAGCAGTCCACCACTTTCTCGGGAGCAGTACTTC.

The chain is built from TRBV19 and TRBJ1-1; D perhaps matches TRBD1 (5 bases). This CDR3 has 13 residues. The germline V gene has CDR1 LNHDA and CDR2 SQIVND (reference sequence). Trimming took 8 bases from V and 1 from J, leaving 11 bases between them. The CDR3 reads CASFEGPNTEAFF. CDR3 DNA sequence: TGTGCCAGTTTTGAGGGGCCGAACACTGAAGCTTTCTTT. The full variable domain, with the rest looked up from reference TRBV19 and TRBJ1-1, is DGGITQSPKYLFRKEGQNVTLSCEQNLNHDAMYWYRQDPGQGLRLIYYSQIVNDFQKGDIAEGYSVSREKKESFPLTVTSAQKNPTAFYLCASFEGPNTEAFFGQGTRLTVV.

In this sample, this clone turned up many times. The rearrangement joins TRBV2 to TRBJ2-5, with D possibly matching TRBD1 (6 bases). The V gene lost 3 bases and the J gene lost 7 bases, with 15 bases spanning the gap. Germline V gives CDR1 SNHLY, CDR2 FYNNEI. This CDR3 comprises 14 residues. The DNA for the CDR3 is TGTGCCAGCAGTGAGGACAGACCCACCGGGACCCAGTACTTC. Translated, it gives CASSEDRPTGTQYF. The full variable domain, with the rest looked up from reference TRBV2 and TRBJ2-5, is EPEVTQTPSHQVTQMGQEVILRCVPISNHLYFYWYRQILGQKVEFLVSFYNNEISEKSEIFDDQFSVERPDGSNFTLKIRSTKLEDSAMYFCASSEDRPTGTQYFGPGTRLLVL.

The chain couples TRBV4-2 to TRBJ2-2, with 10 bases fitting TRBD2. The length of the CDR3 is 13 residues. Germline V gene lookup returns CDR1 LGHNA and CDR2 YNFKEQ. The V segment lost 0 bases and the J segment 17 bases; nucleotides outside the gene matches: 6. For the CDR3, the DNA is TGTGCCAGCAGCCAAGAAACTAGCGGGGCTCCTTTTTTT. Translating gives CASSQETSGAPFF.

V usage is TRBV6-5 and J usage is TRBJ2-1, with D unresolved. The CDR3 spans 12 residues. V was pared by 5 bases and J by 5 bases, with 7 bases between. CDR1 and CDR2 (germline): MNHEY, SVGAGI. CDR3 region: CASSTINNEQFF. The CDR3 nucleotides are TGTGCCAGCAGTACGATAAACAATGAGCAGTTCTTC.

This clone was recorded a few times. This rearrangement joins TRBV6-6 to TRBJ2-6; D remains ambiguous. Trimming left V 4 bases short and J 4 bases short, with 8 bases between. CDR1 and CDR2 from the germline V gene are MNHNY and SVGAGI (reference sequence). There are 14 residues in the CDR3. The CDR3 spells CASSSFIGANVLTF. The CDR3 DNA reads TGTGCCAGCAGTTCGTTTATCGGGGCCAACGTCCTGACTTTC.

The chain uses TRBV7-9 and TRBJ2-1; D is ambiguous. Trimming removed 2 bases at V and 0 bases at J, with 5 bases between. Germline values: CDR1 SEHNR, CDR2 FQNEAQ (reference sequence). CDR3 length: 14 amino acids. CDR3 coding DNA: TGTGCCAGCAGCTTATCCACCTCCTACAATGAGCAGTTCTTC. Protein product: CASSLSTSYNEQFF. The whole variable domain, filled in from reference TRBV7-9 and TRBJ2-1, reads DTGVSQNPRHKITKRGQNVTFRCDPISEHNRLYWYRQTLGQGPEFLTYFQNEAQLEKSRLLSDRFSAERPKGSFSTLEIQRTEQGDSAMYLCASSLSTSYNEQFFGPGTRLTVL.

This clone was picked up one time. This sequence joins TRBV6-5 and TRBJ1-2; no definite D call. Trimming removed 0 bases from V and 8 bases from J, with 16 bases in between. Germline V CDR1 and CDR2: MNHEY, SVGAGI. The CDR3 spans 15 residues. The CDR3 protein is CASSYSNLRADGYTF. The CDR3 coding sequence is TGTGCCAGCAGTTACTCGAATCTTAGGGCCGACGGCTACACCTTC.

V and J are TRBV2 and TRBJ2-2; TRBD1 agrees at 7 bases. The germline gives CDR1 SNHLY, CDR2 FYNNEI. The CDR3 runs to 14 residues. Losses at the gene ends were 7 bases for V and 4 bases for J; bases not matched to a gene: 6. CDR3 nucleotide sequence: TGTGCCAGCACCGTCCCAGGGGGCACCGGGGAGCTGTTTTTT. It yields the protein CASTVPGGTGELFF. Drawing the rest from reference TRBV2 and TRBJ2-2, the complete variable domain is EPEVTQTPSHQVTQMGQEVILRCVPISNHLYFYWYRQILGQKVEFLVSFYNNEISEKSEIFDDQFSVERPDGSNFTLKIRSTKLEDSAMYFCASTVPGGTGELFFGEGSRLTVL.

This chain links TRBV28 with TRBJ2-7; 7 bases map to TRBD1. The CDR3 runs 20 residues. V shed 5 bases, J shed 2 bases, and the junction held 24 bases outside the gene matches. Germline CDR1 MDHEN, CDR2 SYDVKM. The CDR3 sequence is CASSPYSGDSIGGLPYEQYF. The CDR3 coding sequence is TGTGCCAGCAGTCCCTACTCCGGGGATTCGATAGGGGGCCTCCCCTACGAGCAGTACTTC.

The CDR3 DNA reads as TGTGCCAGCAGCTTTCCCGGCAGCACAGATACGCAGTATTTT. Translated, it gives CASSFPGSTDTQYF. V and J are TRBV5-4 and TRBJ2-3, with D hard to call. The germline V gene encodes CDR1 SGHNT and CDR2 YYREEE (reference sequence). This CDR3 has 14 amino acids. Trimming removed 2 bases at V and 0 bases at J, with 7 bases between.

This clone was observed once. The chain combines TRBV28 with TRBJ2-7; 9 bases are shared with TRBD1. CDR3 length: 16 residues. Germline trimming cut 5 bases from V and 0 bases from J; bases unmatched to any gene: 8. The germline V gene has CDR1 MDHEN and CDR2 SYDVKM. The CDR3 sequence is CASSPRGTGSSYEQYF. The CDR3 DNA is TGTGCCAGCAGTCCAAGAGGGACAGGGAGCTCCTACGAGCAGTACTTC.

This clone was found many times. J is TRBJ2-1 and V is TRBV9; no clear D gene. This CDR3 has 13 residues. Germline assignment: CDR1 SGDLS and CDR2 YYNGEE. Between the trimmed V and J ends, which lost 4 bases and 7 bases, there was a span of 12 bases. As DNA, the CDR3 is TGTGCCAGCAGCCCCCCGGACGTAAATGAGCAGTTCTTC. Translating it yields CASSPPDVNEQFF.

V usage is TRBV4-2 and J usage is TRBJ2-5, with a weak D call TRBD2 (5 bases). Trimming removed 4 bases at V and 5 bases at J, with 20 bases between. The germline gives CDR1 LGHNA, CDR2 YNFKEQ. The CDR3 has 16 amino acids. CDR3 sequence: CASSPRRLAGGETQYF. In DNA, the CDR3 is TGTGCCAGCAGCCCCAGGCGGCTAGCCGGCGGCGAGACCCAGTACTTC.

This chain joins TRBV28 and TRBJ2-2; no definite D call. The length of the CDR3 is 19 residues. Germline values: CDR1 MDHEN, CDR2 SYDVKM. The V end lost 3 bases, the J end lost 1 base, and 21 bases lay between the germline ends. The CDR3 DNA sequence: TGTGCCAGCAGTTTCACCCCATCAAGGGCAGGCCTGAACACCGGGGAGCTGTTTTTT. This encodes CASSFTPSRAGLNTGELFF.

The genes are TRBV29-1 and TRBJ1-3; D is unclear. V lost 4 bases and J lost 0, with 10 bases in between. This CDR3 has 14 amino acids. In germline, CDR1 is SQVTM, CDR2 ANQGSEA. CDR3 residues: CSVGVGGSGNTIYF. The DNA of the CDR3 is TGCAGCGTTGGGGTAGGCGGCTCTGGAAACACCATATATTTT.

This clone was seen a few times. The chain carries TRBV19 and TRBJ1-5; D is perhaps TRBD1 (5 bases). Between the trimmed V and J ends, which lost 1 base and 0 bases, there was a span of 7 bases. The length of the CDR3 is 15 residues. CDR1 and CDR2 from the germline V gene are LNHDA and SQIVND (reference sequence). The CDR3 loop is CASSIAGASNQPQHF. In DNA form, the CDR3 reads TGTGCCAGTAGTATAGCCGGGGCTAGCAATCAGCCCCAGCATTTT.

V usage is TRBV28 and J usage is TRBJ2-1; D remains unclear. Germline-derived CDR1 and CDR2 are MDHEN and SYDVKM. CDR3 length: 11 residues. Trimming took off 3 bases at V and 5 bases at J, with 2 bases between the two ends. The DNA of the CDR3 is TGTGCCAGCAGTTTGCACAATGAGCAGTTCTTC. Translated, it gives CASSLHNEQFF.

DNA of the CDR3: TGTGCCACCAGTCCGGGTGCAACTAATGAAAAACTGTTTTTT. Amino acids: CATSPGATNEKLFF. The rearrangement joins TRBV15 to TRBJ1-4, with no clear D. The CDR3 sequence is 14 residues long. V was pared by 6 bases and J by 0 bases, with 8 bases between. Per the germline V gene, CDR1 is LNHNV and CDR2 is YYDKDF (reference sequence).

CDR3 nucleotide sequence: TGTGCCAGCAGTGAATCCGGACAGGGGGATCAGCCCCAGCATTTT. As protein: CASSESGQGDQPQHF. This sequence joins TRBV25-1 and TRBJ1-5; 10 bases map to TRBD1. The CDR3 totals 15 residues. Germline CDR1 is MGHDK and CDR2 is SYGVNS. V trimming: 1 base; J trimming: 5 bases; junction bases outside the gene matches: 2.

The chain employs TRBV7-9 and TRBJ1-5; no clear D gene. CDR3 length equals 12 residues. The V end was cut by 1 base, the J end by 5 bases, with 3 bases between. Germline CDR1 SEHNR, CDR2 FQNEAQ (reference sequence). The CDR3 DNA is TGTGCCAGCAGCTTAGAAGATCAGCCCCAGCATTTT. Amino acid sequence: CASSLEDQPQHF.

This clone was counted only a few times. V is TRBV5-1 and J is TRBJ1-5, with 7 bases matching TRBD1. CDR1 and CDR2 from the germline V gene are SGHRS and YFSETQ. V lost 2 bases and J lost 8; bases outside the gene matches: 7. The CDR3 is 14 amino acids. Here the CDR3 reads CASSFTGDGEPQHF. The DNA for the CDR3 is TGCGCCAGCAGCTTCACAGGGGATGGGGAGCCCCAGCATTTT.

Turning to this clone: The identical CDR3 is also encoded by other nucleotide sequences in the sample. The chain uses TRBV7-9 and TRBJ1-5; 7 nucleotides match TRBD1. V shed 4 bases, J shed 2 bases, and the junction held 5 bases outside the gene matches. CDR1 and CDR2 (germline): SEHNR, FQNEAQ (reference sequence). The CDR3 is 15 amino acids. In DNA form, the CDR3 reads TGTGCCAGCAGCTCAACCGGGACAGGCAATCAGCCCCAGCATTTT. Protein sequence: CASSSTGTGNQPQHF.

This clone has a single count. The V and J genes are TRBV30 and TRBJ2-1, with a tentative D call TRBD2 (5 bases). The CDR3 is 11 residues long. Germline V gene lookup returns CDR1 GTSNPN and CDR2 SVGIG (reference sequence). The germline V and J ends were trimmed by 5 bases and 12 bases, with 14 bases remaining between them. The CDR3 DNA sequence: TGTGCCTGGGGTACTAGTAAGCGGCAGTTCTTC. Protein sequence: CAWGTSKRQFF.

The chain links TRBV29-1 to TRBJ1-4; D is unresolved. V lost 5 bases and J lost 6, with 4 bases in between. CDR1 and CDR2 (germline): SQVTM, ANQGSEA. This CDR3 spans 10 amino acids. CDR3 coding DNA: TGCAGCGTTCTAGATGAAAAACTGTTTTTT. This gives the protein CSVLDEKLFF.